This T cell receptor beta chain appears in the sequencing data of a study of blood T cell repertoires in COVID-19. Study context: Sample material is recorded as cDNA or gDNA derived from T cells, B-cell-depleted T cells, or PBMCs.

With regard to this clone: Germline and junction disagree at one end, which may indicate a read error.

In the authors' workflow: Amplification with reference gene primers provided the estimates of nucleated cell counts. Some clones are missing from TCRdb's copy, which holds only in-frame ones; the method was immunoSEQ multiplex PCR. Clone size and the V and J calls come from that table; the DNA yielded D and trimming. The profile shows around 99,000 clones, approximately 85% of them singletons. The CDR3 covers 15 residues. Germline assignment: CDR1 SGHRS and CDR2 YFSETQ. The specimen sequenced was peripheral blood. The chain employs TRBV5-1 and TRBJ2-1; D perhaps matches TRBD2 (6 bases). The TCR was taken from a woman older than 75 with active or convalescent COVID-19. The CDR3 bases are TGTGCCAGCAGCTTGGAGACTAGTCGGGCCAATGAGCAGTTCTTC. Its translation is CASSLETSRANEQFF.